The source of this TCR beta chain is a study of blood T cells in healthy people across ages. Overall study: About one barcoded beta molecule was captured per two T cells (by template switching).

On this clonotype: The antigen is not known.

Trimming left V 7 bases short and J 6 bases short, with 18 bases between. CDR3 size: 15 residues. In germline, CDR1 is SGHAT, CDR2 FQNNGV. Study-wide findings and caveats: Estimates of diversity drawn from one million T cells were considered underestimates.

Total RNA was isolated from each sample in quantities of at least 6 micrograms. Sample-barcoded 5' priming and a J-beta primer mix drove a second PCR of about 7 to 11 cycles. From the 5' RACE reads, TCRdb called clonotypes with MiXCR, one entry per CDR3 protein. The table includes over a million distinct CDR3 sequences, roughly two fifths detected once. The gene calls are TRBV11-2 and TRBJ2-2; maybe TRBD2 (6 bases). This clonotype originated in a woman younger than 35 in good health. The sequencing input was blood. DNA for the CDR3: TGTGCCAGCACCGATGCTGGGGAGCGGGCCGGGGAGCTGTTTTTT. As protein: CASTDAGERAGELFF. Variable domain in full (rest from reference TRBV11-2 and TRBJ2-2): EAGVAQSPRYKIIEKRQSVAFWCNPISGHATLYWYQQILGQGPKLLIQFQNNGVVDDSQLPKDRFSAERLKGVDSTLKIQPAKLEDSAVYLCASTDAGERAGELFFGEGSRLTVL.